Shown below are 3 T cell receptor beta chains from a single sample sequenced in a study of response to subunit inactivated influenza vaccine. TCRdb passed the RT-PCR reads through MiXCR, listing each CDR3 protein once. The profile shows approximately 680,000 distinct CDR3 sequences, more than 15% of them singletons. The specimen was PBMCs from blood, collected 11 to 12 days after vaccination. Receptors were obtained from a man in his fifties or sixties who received an inactivated influenza vaccine.

The gene calls are TRBV24-1 and TRBJ2-7; the D is unclear. The CDR3 contains 13 residues. V gave up 5 bases and J gave up 3 bases, with 10 bases separating them. Germline V gene lookup returns CDR1 KGHDR and CDR2 SFDVKD. DNA of the CDR3: TGTGCCACCAGTGCCTCACCGTACTACGAGCAGTACTTC. Translation: CATSASPYYEQYF.

The chain couples TRBV20-1 to TRBJ1-1; D is unclear. Germline V gene lookup returns CDR1 DFQATT and CDR2 SNEGSKA (reference sequence). V lost 5 bases to trimming and J lost 5 bases, with 18 bases between them. The length of the CDR3 is 14 residues. The CDR3: CSAETAGRGTEAFF. CDR3 in DNA: TGCAGTGCTGAAACGGCGGGGAGAGGAACTGAAGCTTTCTTT.

This clonotype has only a few counts. The chain is built from TRBV7-2 and TRBJ1-1, with D possibly TRBD1 on 5 matching bases. Trimming left V 3 bases short and J 11 bases short, with 10 bases between. This CDR3 has 11 residues. CDR1 is SGHTA and CDR2 is FQGNSA in the germline V gene. Written as DNA, the CDR3 is TGTGCCAGCAGCTTTAGGGGCGAGGCTTTCTTT. Protein product: CASSFRGEAFF.